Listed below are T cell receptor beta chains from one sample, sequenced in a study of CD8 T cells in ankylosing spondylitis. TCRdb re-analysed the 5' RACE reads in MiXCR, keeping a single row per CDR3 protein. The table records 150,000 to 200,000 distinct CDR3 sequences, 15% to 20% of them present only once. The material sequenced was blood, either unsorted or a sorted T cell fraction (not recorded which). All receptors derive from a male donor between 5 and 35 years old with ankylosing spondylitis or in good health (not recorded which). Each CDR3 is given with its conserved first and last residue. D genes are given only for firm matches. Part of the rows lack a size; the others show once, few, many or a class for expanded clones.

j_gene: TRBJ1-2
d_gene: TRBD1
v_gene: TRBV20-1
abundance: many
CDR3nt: TGCAGTGCTCGCTCAGACAGGGACTATGGCTACACCTTC
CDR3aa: CSARSDRDYGYTF

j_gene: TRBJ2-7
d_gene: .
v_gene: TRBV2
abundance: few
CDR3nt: TGTGCCAGCAGTGAGATTGCGGGCTACGAGCAGTACTTC
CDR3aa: CASSEIAGYEQYF

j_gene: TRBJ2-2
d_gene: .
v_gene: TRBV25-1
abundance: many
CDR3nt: TGTGCCAGCGGGAAGAGAACCGGGGAGCTGTTTTTT
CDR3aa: CASGKRTGELFF

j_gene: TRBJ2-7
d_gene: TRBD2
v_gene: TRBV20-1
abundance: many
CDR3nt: TGCAGTGCTCGAGGGGGGCTAGCGGGACGCCCTTCCTACGAGCAGTACTTC
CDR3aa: CSARGGLAGRPSYEQYF

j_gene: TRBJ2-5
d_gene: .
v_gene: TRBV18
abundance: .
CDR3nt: TGTGCCAGCTCAGCCGGGACAAAAAAAGAGACCCAGTACTTC
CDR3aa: CASSAGTKKETQYF

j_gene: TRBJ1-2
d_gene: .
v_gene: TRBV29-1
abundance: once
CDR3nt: TGCAGCGTTCTGACGCGATTCTATGGCTACACCTTC
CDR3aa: CSVLTRFYGYTF

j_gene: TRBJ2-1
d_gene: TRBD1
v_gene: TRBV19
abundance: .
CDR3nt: TGTGCCAGTAGTTGGGACAGGGACATCAATGAGCAGTTCTTC
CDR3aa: CASSWDRDINEQFF

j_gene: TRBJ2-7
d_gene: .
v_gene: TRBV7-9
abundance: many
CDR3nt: TGTGCCAGCAGCCCCCTCCCTAGAGGAGGCTCCTACGAGCAGTACTTC
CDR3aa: CASSPLPRGGSYEQYF

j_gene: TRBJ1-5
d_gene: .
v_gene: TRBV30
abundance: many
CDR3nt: TGTGCCTGGAGTGTAAAAACCCCAGGCCATCAGCCCCAGCATTTT
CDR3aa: CAWSVKTPGHQPQHF

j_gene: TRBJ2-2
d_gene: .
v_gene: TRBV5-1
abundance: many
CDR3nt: TGCGCCAGCAGCGAGCCCACCGGGGAGCTGTTTTTT
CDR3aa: CASSEPTGELFF

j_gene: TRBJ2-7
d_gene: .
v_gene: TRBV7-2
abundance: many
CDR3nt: TGTGCCAGCAGCCAAGGACAGAGAACTTCCTACGAGCAGTACTTC
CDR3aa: CASSQGQRTSYEQYF

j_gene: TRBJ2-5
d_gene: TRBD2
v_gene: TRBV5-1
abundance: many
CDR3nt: TGCGCCAGCCGACCCCCGGGAGGGAACCAAGAGACCCAGTACTTC
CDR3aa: CASRPPGGNQETQYF

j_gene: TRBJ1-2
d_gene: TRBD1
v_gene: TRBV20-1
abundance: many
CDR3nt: TGCAGTGCGCCGGACAGGGTTAACTATGGCTACACCTTC
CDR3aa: CSAPDRVNYGYTF

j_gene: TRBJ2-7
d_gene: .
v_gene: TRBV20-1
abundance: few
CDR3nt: TGCAGCGGGGATGCGGCCTACGAGCAGTACTTC
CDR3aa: CSGDAAYEQYF

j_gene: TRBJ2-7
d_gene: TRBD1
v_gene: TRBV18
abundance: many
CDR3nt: TGTGCCAGCTCACCTCCACAGGGGAGTAGCTACGAGCAGTACTTC
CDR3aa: CASSPPQGSSYEQYF

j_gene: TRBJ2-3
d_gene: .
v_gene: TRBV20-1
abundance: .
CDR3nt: TGCAGTGCTAGAGTTTTGGGGCGGGGCACAGGGGCCTCTAGCACAGATACGCAGTATTTT
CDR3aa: CSARVLGRGTGASSTDTQYF

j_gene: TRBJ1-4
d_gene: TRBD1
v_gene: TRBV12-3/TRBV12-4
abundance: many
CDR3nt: TGTGCCAGCAGCCGTGCAGGGGGAGCAACTAATGAAAAACTGTTTTTT
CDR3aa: CASSRAGGATNEKLFF

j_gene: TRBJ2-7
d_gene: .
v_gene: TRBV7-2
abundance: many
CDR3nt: TGTGCCAGCAGCCCCGGCCTCTCCAACCCCTACGAGCAGTACTTC
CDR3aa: CASSPGLSNPYEQYF

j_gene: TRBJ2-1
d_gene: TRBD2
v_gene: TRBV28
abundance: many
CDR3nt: TGTGCCAGCAGTTTGACTAGCGGAAACTCCTACAATGAGCAGTTCTTC
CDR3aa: CASSLTSGNSYNEQFF

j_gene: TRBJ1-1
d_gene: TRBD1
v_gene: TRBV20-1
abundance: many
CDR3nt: TGCAGTGCTAGAGAACAAAACAGGGGAGGTACTGAAGCTTTCTTT
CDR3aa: CSAREQNRGGTEAFF

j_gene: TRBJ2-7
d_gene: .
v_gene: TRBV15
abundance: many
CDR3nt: TGTGCCACCGGATCGGGGAGCTCCTACGAGCAGTACTTC
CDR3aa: CATGSGSSYEQYF

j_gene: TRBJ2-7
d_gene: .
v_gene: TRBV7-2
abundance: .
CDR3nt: TGTGCCAGCAGCTTATCGACAGGCCCGGGGCAGCAGTACTTC
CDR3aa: CASSLSTGPGQQYF

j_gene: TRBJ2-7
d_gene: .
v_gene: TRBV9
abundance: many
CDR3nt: TGTGCCAGCAGTCGTACCGGGACACCCGAGCAGTACTTC
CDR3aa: CASSRTGTPEQYF

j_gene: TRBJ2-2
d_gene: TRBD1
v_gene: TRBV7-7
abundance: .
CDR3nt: TGTGCCAGCAGCTCGGGACAGGGAGGTCACGGGGAGCTGTTTTTT
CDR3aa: CASSSGQGGHGELFF

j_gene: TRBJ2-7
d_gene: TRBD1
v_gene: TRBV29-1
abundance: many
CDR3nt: TGCAGCGTTGTAAGGACAGGAGTCTACGAGCAGTACTTC
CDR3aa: CSVVRTGVYEQYF

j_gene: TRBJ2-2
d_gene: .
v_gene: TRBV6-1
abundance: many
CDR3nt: TGTGCCAGCAGTGAAGGGGAGGCCGGGGAGCTGTTTTTT
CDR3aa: CASSEGEAGELFF

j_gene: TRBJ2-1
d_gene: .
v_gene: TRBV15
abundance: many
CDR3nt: TGTGCCACCAGCGGAACTAGCTATACCTACAATGAGCAGTTCTTC
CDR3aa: CATSGTSYTYNEQFF

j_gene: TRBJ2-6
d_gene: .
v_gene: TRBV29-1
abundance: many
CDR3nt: TGCAGCGTTGAAACGCCTACTGGGGCCAACGTCCTGACTTTC
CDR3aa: CSVETPTGANVLTF

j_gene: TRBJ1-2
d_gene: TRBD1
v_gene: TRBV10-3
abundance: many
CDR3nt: TGTGCCAGATGGGACAGGGCAGATGGCTACACCTTC
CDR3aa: CARWDRADGYTF

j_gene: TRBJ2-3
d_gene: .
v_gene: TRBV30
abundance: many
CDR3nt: TGTGCCTGGACTACAGGGAGTACCACAGATACGCAGTATTTT
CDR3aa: CAWTTGSTTDTQYF

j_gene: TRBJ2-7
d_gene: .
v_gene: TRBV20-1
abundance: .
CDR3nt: TGCAGTGCTAGAGCACTCACGGGGTCCTACGAGCAGTACTTC
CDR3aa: CSARALTGSYEQYF

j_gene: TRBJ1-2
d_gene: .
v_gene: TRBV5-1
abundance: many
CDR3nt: TGCGCCAGCAGCTTGGGGCAGGGTCCCGGCTACACCTTC
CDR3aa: CASSLGQGPGYTF

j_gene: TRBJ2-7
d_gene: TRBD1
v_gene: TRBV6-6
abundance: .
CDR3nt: TGTGCCAGCAGGCACGCGACAGGGGACGCCTACGAGCAGTACTTC
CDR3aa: CASRHATGDAYEQYF

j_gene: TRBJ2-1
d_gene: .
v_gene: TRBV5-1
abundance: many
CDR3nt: TGCGCCAGCAGCTTAGGGGAGCTAGCCTACAATGAGCAGTTCTTC
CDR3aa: CASSLGELAYNEQFF

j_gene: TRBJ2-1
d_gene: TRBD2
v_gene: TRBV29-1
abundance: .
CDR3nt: TGCAGCGTTGCTAGCGGGAGGGCCTTAGGCAATGAGCAGTTCTTC
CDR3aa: CSVASGRALGNEQFF

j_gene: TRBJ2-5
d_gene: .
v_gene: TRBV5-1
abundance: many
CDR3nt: TGCGCCAGCAGCTTGCGGGCAGGGACTTCCCAAGAGACCCAGTACTTC
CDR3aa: CASSLRAGTSQETQYF

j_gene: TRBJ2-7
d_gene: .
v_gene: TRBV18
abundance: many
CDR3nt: TGTGCCAGCTCACCACCGATTCGAGGAACAGGCTACGAGCAGTACTTC
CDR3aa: CASSPPIRGTGYEQYF

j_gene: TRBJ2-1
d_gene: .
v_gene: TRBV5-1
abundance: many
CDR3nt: TGCGCCAGCAGCTTGGAACGGGGTCCCTACAATGAGCAGTTCTTC
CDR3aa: CASSLERGPYNEQFF

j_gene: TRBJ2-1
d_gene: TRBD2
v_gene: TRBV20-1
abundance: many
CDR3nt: TGCAGTGCTAGAGATAAGAGCGGGAGAAATTACAATGAGCAGTTCTTC
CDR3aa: CSARDKSGRNYNEQFF

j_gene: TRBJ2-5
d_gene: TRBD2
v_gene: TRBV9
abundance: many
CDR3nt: TGTGCCAGCAGCGTAGCGCCGGGACTAGCGGGAGTAGAGACCCAGTACTTC
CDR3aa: CASSVAPGLAGVETQYF

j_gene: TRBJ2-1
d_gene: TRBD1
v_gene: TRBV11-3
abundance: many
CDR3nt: TGTGCCAGCAGCACCCCGGACAGGGGGCTTAGTGAGCAGTTCTTC
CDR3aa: CASSTPDRGLSEQFF

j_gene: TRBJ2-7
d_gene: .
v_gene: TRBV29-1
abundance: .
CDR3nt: TGCAGCGCCGGAGGGCGGGACGGGACCTCCTACGAGCAGTACTTC
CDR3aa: CSAGGRDGTSYEQYF

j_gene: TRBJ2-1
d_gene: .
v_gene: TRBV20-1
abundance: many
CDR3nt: TGCAGTGCTAGGGATTGGGGGTCTCCCTACAATGAGCAGTTCTTC
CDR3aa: CSARDWGSPYNEQFF

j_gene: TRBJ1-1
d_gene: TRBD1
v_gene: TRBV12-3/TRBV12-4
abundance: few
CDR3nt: TGTGCCAGCAGCCAAGGCTTACAGGGGAGGGCTTTCTTT
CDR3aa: CASSQGLQGRAFF

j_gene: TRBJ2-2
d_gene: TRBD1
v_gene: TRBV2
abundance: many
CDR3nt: TGTGCCAGCAGGAAGGACAGGGATAACACCGGGGAGCTGTTTTTT
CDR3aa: CASRKDRDNTGELFF

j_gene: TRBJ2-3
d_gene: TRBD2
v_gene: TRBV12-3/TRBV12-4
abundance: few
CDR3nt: TGTGCCAGCAGGCTAACTAGCGGAGGCACAGATACGCAGTATTTT
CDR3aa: CASRLTSGGTDTQYF

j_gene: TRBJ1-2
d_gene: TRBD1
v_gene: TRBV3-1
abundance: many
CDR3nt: TGTGCCAGCAGCCATGGGACAGGGGACGGCTACACCTTC
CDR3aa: CASSHGTGDGYTF

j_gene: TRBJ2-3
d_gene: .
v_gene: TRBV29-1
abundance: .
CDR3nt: TGCAGCGATACGAACTGGGGGGATACGCAGTATTTT
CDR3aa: CSDTNWGDTQYF

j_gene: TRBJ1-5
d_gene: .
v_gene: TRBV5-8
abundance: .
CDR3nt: TGTGCCAGCAGCTTGCTGGGGACCAACAATCAGCCCCAGCATTTT
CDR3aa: CASSLLGTNNQPQHF

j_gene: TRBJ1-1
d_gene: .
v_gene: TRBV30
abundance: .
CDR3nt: TGTGCCTGGAGTCATACCGGGACTACGCCGGGAGCTTTCTTT
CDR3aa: CAWSHTGTTPGAFF

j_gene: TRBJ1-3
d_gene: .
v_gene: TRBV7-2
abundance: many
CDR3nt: TGTGCCAGCAGCGAGGGCGGAAACACCATATATTTT
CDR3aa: CASSEGGNTIYF

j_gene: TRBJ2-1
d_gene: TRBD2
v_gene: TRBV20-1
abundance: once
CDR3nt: TGCAGTGCGTACCCTAGCGGGACCCTCAATGAGCAGTTCTTC
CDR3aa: CSAYPSGTLNEQFF